These T cell receptor beta chains were read from a single sample in a study of brain T cells in children with intractable seizures. Sequencing used immunoSEQ multiplex PCR; TCRdb keeps in-frame clones, though not all of them. Here the sample spans around 100,000 clones, 85% to 95% being singletons. The sample was peripheral blood, taken at surgery. Receptors were obtained from a boy in the first two years of life with hemimegalencephaly and intractable seizures. Both conserved end residues are part of each CDR3. A D gene is named only where the DNA matches it firmly. Where a row states a size, it is once, few, many or the class of an expanded clone; other rows omit it.

v_gene: TRBV5-4; len: 13; d_gene: TRBD2; abundance: -; j_gene: TRBJ2-1; CDR3nt: TGTGCCAGCAGCTTACAAGCGGGGGGTGAGCAGTTCTTC; CDR3aa: CASSLQAGGEQFF
v_gene: TRBV11-2; len: 16; d_gene: TRBD1; abundance: -; j_gene: TRBJ2-2; CDR3nt: TGTGCCAGCAGCCAGGGGACAGGGGATAAGACCGGGGAGCTGTTTTTT; CDR3aa: CASSQGTGDKTGELFF
v_gene: TRBV7-2; len: 19; d_gene: TRBD2; abundance: -; j_gene: TRBJ2-2; CDR3nt: TGTGCCAGCAGCTTAAGGGGGGCGGGACTAGCGGCAAACACCGGGGAGCTGTTTTTT; CDR3aa: CASSLRGAGLAANTGELFF
v_gene: TRBV19; len: 16; d_gene: -; abundance: -; j_gene: TRBJ2-1; CDR3nt: TGTGCCAGTAGTAGGGGACTCCCTGGGTCCTACAATGAGCAGTTCTTC; CDR3aa: CASSRGLPGSYNEQFF
v_gene: TRBV24-1; len: 14; d_gene: -; abundance: -; j_gene: TRBJ2-5; CDR3nt: TGTGCCACCAGTGAACCTGACGGTGTAGGGACCCAGTACTTC; CDR3aa: CATSEPDGVGTQYF
v_gene: TRBV9; len: 17; d_gene: TRBD2; abundance: -; j_gene: TRBJ2-1; CDR3nt: TGTGCCAGCAGCGTAGGACTAGCGGGAGGGCCCTACAATGAGCAGTTCTTC; CDR3aa: CASSVGLAGGPYNEQFF
v_gene: TRBV11-2; len: 12; d_gene: -; abundance: -; j_gene: TRBJ2-5; CDR3nt: TGTGCCAGCAGCTTGGTACGGGGGACCCAGTACTTC; CDR3aa: CASSLVRGTQYF
v_gene: TRBV5-3; len: 13; d_gene: TRBD1; abundance: few; j_gene: TRBJ1-2; CDR3nt: TGTGCCAGAAGCTGGACAGGGGACTATGGCTACACCTTC; CDR3aa: CARSWTGDYGYTF
v_gene: TRBV6-2/TRBV6-3; len: 14; d_gene: -; abundance: -; j_gene: TRBJ2-7; CDR3nt: TGTGCCAGCAGTTATTCGGGCTCTACATACGAGCAGTACTTC; CDR3aa: CASSYSGSTYEQYF
v_gene: TRBV9; len: 13; d_gene: -; abundance: -; j_gene: TRBJ2-7; CDR3nt: TGTGCCAGCAGCGTAGGGGGCTGGGACGAGCAGTACTTC; CDR3aa: CASSVGGWDEQYF
v_gene: TRBV28; len: 14; d_gene: -; abundance: -; j_gene: TRBJ1-3; CDR3nt: TGTGCCAGCAGTTTTCCCAGGGCTGGAAACACCATATATTTT; CDR3aa: CASSFPRAGNTIYF
v_gene: TRBV10-2; len: 10; d_gene: -; abundance: -; j_gene: TRBJ2-5; CDR3nt: TGCGCCACCCGTGGGGAGACCCAGTACTTC; CDR3aa: CATRGETQYF
v_gene: TRBV13; len: 15; d_gene: -; abundance: -; j_gene: TRBJ1-2; CDR3nt: TGTGCCAGCAGCACCCGCTCTTGGAGGGAATATGGCTACACCTTC; CDR3aa: CASSTRSWREYGYTF
v_gene: TRBV27; len: 17; d_gene: TRBD2; abundance: -; j_gene: TRBJ2-1; CDR3nt: TGTGCCAGCAGTTTATTACTAGCGGGAGGCCTGAGTAATGAGCAGTTCTTC; CDR3aa: CASSLLLAGGLSNEQFF
v_gene: TRBV6-2/TRBV6-3; len: 12; d_gene: -; abundance: -; j_gene: TRBJ2-7; CDR3nt: TGTGCCAGCAGTTACACCGGGGCCGAGCAGTACTTC; CDR3aa: CASSYTGAEQYF
v_gene: TRBV13; len: 15; d_gene: -; abundance: once; j_gene: TRBJ2-2; CDR3nt: TGTGCCAGCTCCAGGGCGGCGCCGAACACCGGGGAGCTGTTTTTT; CDR3aa: CASSRAAPNTGELFF
v_gene: TRBV11-2; len: 11; d_gene: -; abundance: -; j_gene: TRBJ2-1; CDR3nt: TGTGCCAGCAGCTTAGGGCATGAGCAGTTCTTC; CDR3aa: CASSLGHEQFF
v_gene: TRBV9; len: 16; d_gene: TRBD1; abundance: -; j_gene: TRBJ2-7; CDR3nt: TGTGCCAGCAGCGCTCTCCCGGGACAGGGTGCCTACGAGCAGTACTTC; CDR3aa: CASSALPGQGAYEQYF
v_gene: TRBV11-2; len: 19; d_gene: TRBD2; abundance: -; j_gene: TRBJ2-7; CDR3nt: TGTGCCAGCAGCTCCGCCGGGCCGGGAGGGAGCTTTAGGTCCTACGAGCAGTACTTC; CDR3aa: CASSSAGPGGSFRSYEQYF
v_gene: TRBV21-1; len: 18; d_gene: -; abundance: -; j_gene: TRBJ2-1; CDR3nt: TGTGCCAGCAGCAAAGTCAACCTAGCGGGAGGGCCTTACAATGAGCAGTTCTTC; CDR3aa: CASSKVNLAGGPYNEQFF
v_gene: TRBV5-8; len: 16; d_gene: TRBD1; abundance: once; j_gene: TRBJ2-3; CDR3nt: TGTGCCAGCCCGCGGGACAGGCACGTAGGCACAGATACGCAGTATTTT; CDR3aa: CASPRDRHVGTDTQYF
v_gene: TRBV3-1/TRBV3-2; len: 15; d_gene: TRBD2; abundance: -; j_gene: TRBJ2-1; CDR3nt: TGTGCCAGCAGCCAAGTTGGCCTAGCGGGAGGCGAGCAGTTCTTC; CDR3aa: CASSQVGLAGGEQFF
v_gene: TRBV27; len: 14; d_gene: -; abundance: -; j_gene: TRBJ1-3; CDR3nt: TGTGCCAGCAGGACAGCCCGGGGTGGAAACACCATATATTTT; CDR3aa: CASRTARGGNTIYF
v_gene: TRBV9; len: 14; d_gene: -; abundance: -; j_gene: TRBJ2-1; CDR3nt: TGTGCCAGCAGCGTAGGCGGGGGCTATAATGAGCAGTTCTTC; CDR3aa: CASSVGGGYNEQFF
v_gene: TRBV15; len: 13; d_gene: -; abundance: -; j_gene: TRBJ1-5; CDR3nt: TGTGCCACCAGCAGAGAGGGGGCGCAGCCCCAGCATTTT; CDR3aa: CATSREGAQPQHF
v_gene: TRBV28; len: 16; d_gene: -; abundance: -; j_gene: TRBJ2-7; CDR3nt: TGTGCCAGCAGTTTCTGGGGGACCCAGAAACCCTACGAGCAGTACTTC; CDR3aa: CASSFWGTQKPYEQYF
v_gene: TRBV7-2; len: 14; d_gene: TRBD2; abundance: -; j_gene: TRBJ2-1; CDR3nt: TGTGCCAGCAGCTTAGCTAGCGGGAGGGCTGAGCAGTTCTTC; CDR3aa: CASSLASGRAEQFF
v_gene: TRBV7-2; len: 14; d_gene: -; abundance: once; j_gene: TRBJ1-2; CDR3nt: TGTGCCAGCAGCTTAGTGACGTCGGACTATGGCTACACCTTC; CDR3aa: CASSLVTSDYGYTF
v_gene: TRBV6-2/TRBV6-3; len: 14; d_gene: TRBD1; abundance: -; j_gene: TRBJ2-5; CDR3nt: TGTGCCAGCAGTTACTTGGGACAGGGGGAGACCCAGTACTTC; CDR3aa: CASSYLGQGETQYF
v_gene: TRBV4-1; len: 16; d_gene: -; abundance: -; j_gene: TRBJ1-3; CDR3nt: TGCGCCAGCAGCCAAGAGCCGGGATTCTCTGGAAACACCATATATTTT; CDR3aa: CASSQEPGFSGNTIYF
v_gene: TRBV5-6; len: 15; d_gene: TRBD1; abundance: -; j_gene: TRBJ1-3; CDR3nt: TGTGCCAGCAGCTTCATGGACAGGGACGGAAACACCATATATTTT; CDR3aa: CASSFMDRDGNTIYF
v_gene: TRBV28; len: 15; d_gene: -; abundance: -; j_gene: TRBJ2-3; CDR3nt: TGTGCCAGCACATTTTACAGGAAAAGGGCAGATACGCAGTATTTT; CDR3aa: CASTFYRKRADTQYF
v_gene: TRBV19; len: 15; d_gene: -; abundance: -; j_gene: TRBJ2-1; CDR3nt: TGTGCCAGTAGTATAAGAGGGAGTAGTGCGTATGAGCAGTTCTTC; CDR3aa: CASSIRGSSAYEQFF
v_gene: TRBV2; len: 13; d_gene: -; abundance: -; j_gene: TRBJ1-6; CDR3nt: TGTGCCAGCAGTGAAGCTCGGGATTCACCCCTCCACTTT; CDR3aa: CASSEARDSPLHF
v_gene: TRBV7-7; len: 14; d_gene: -; abundance: -; j_gene: TRBJ1-1; CDR3nt: TGTGCCAGCAGCCCCCTGAGGGGCGGGACTGAAGCTTTCTTT; CDR3aa: CASSPLRGGTEAFF
v_gene: TRBV11-2; len: 17; d_gene: TRBD2; abundance: -; j_gene: TRBJ2-5; CDR3nt: TGTGCCAGCAGCTGGGAGGGCGTGGGACTGTACCAAGAGACCCAGTACTTC; CDR3aa: CASSWEGVGLYQETQYF
v_gene: TRBV7-2; len: 12; d_gene: -; abundance: -; j_gene: TRBJ1-3; CDR3nt: TGTGCCAGCAGCGATATCGGAGACACCATATATTTT; CDR3aa: CASSDIGDTIYF
v_gene: TRBV6-5; len: 14; d_gene: -; abundance: once; j_gene: TRBJ1-1; CDR3nt: TGTGCCAGCGGAAGGAGGGGAGAGGGGACTGAAGCTTTCTTT; CDR3aa: CASGRRGEGTEAFF
v_gene: TRBV6-5; len: 12; d_gene: -; abundance: -; j_gene: TRBJ2-7; CDR3nt: TGTGCCAGCAGGCGGGCGTCCTACGAGCAGTACTTC; CDR3aa: CASRRASYEQYF
v_gene: TRBV5-1; len: 15; d_gene: -; abundance: -; j_gene: TRBJ2-3; CDR3nt: TGCGCCAGCAGCTCCTACAGGCCAGGGGCAGATACGCAGTATTTT; CDR3aa: CASSSYRPGADTQYF
v_gene: TRBV7-3; len: 21; d_gene: TRBD1; abundance: -; j_gene: TRBJ2-2; CDR3nt: TGTGCCAGCAGCCCCTTTGAGTCTCTGCCGCGTGCGGGACAGGGAATCGGGGAGCTGTTTTTT; CDR3aa: CASSPFESLPRAGQGIGELFF
v_gene: TRBV28; len: 14; d_gene: -; abundance: -; j_gene: TRBJ1-5; CDR3nt: TGTGCCAGCAGTAGACACAGGAGCAATCAGCCCCAGCATTTT; CDR3aa: CASSRHRSNQPQHF
v_gene: TRBV5-4; len: 15; d_gene: TRBD2; abundance: -; j_gene: TRBJ2-1; CDR3nt: TGTGCCAGCAGCTTGGAACTAGCGGGTTACAATGAGCAGTTCTTC; CDR3aa: CASSLELAGYNEQFF
v_gene: TRBV19; len: 17; d_gene: -; abundance: -; j_gene: TRBJ1-6; CDR3nt: TGTGCCAGTAGTCTCGGTAGCCACAGGGCCTCGACTTCACCCCTCCACTTT; CDR3aa: CASSLGSHRASTSPLHF
v_gene: TRBV11-2; len: 15; d_gene: TRBD1; abundance: few; j_gene: TRBJ1-4; CDR3nt: TGTGCCAGCAGCTCGACAGGGGGCAGGGATGAAAAACTGTTTTTT; CDR3aa: CASSSTGGRDEKLFF
v_gene: TRBV2; len: 15; d_gene: TRBD1; abundance: -; j_gene: TRBJ1-5; CDR3nt: TGTGCCAGCAGTGAAGGAACAGGGGGGGATCAGCCCCAGCATTTT; CDR3aa: CASSEGTGGDQPQHF